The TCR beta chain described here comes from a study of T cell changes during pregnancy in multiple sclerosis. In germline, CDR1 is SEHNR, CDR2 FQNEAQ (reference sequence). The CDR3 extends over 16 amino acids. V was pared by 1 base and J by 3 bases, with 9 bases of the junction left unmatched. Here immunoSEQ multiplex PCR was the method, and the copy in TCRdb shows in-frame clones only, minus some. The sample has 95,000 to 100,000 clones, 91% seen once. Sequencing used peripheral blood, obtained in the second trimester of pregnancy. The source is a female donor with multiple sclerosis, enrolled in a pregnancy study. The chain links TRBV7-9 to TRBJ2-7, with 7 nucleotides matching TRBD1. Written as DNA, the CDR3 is TGTGCCAGCAGCTTAGGTCTCGCGACAGGGATCTACGAGCAGTACTTC. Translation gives CASSLGLATGIYEQYF.